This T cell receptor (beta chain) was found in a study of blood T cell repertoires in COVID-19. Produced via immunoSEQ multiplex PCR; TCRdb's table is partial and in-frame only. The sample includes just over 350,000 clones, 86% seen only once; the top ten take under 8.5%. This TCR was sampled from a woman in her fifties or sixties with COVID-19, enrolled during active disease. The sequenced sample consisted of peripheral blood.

The CDR3 sequence is CASSLGTGGRSTIYF. The CDR3 DNA reads as TGTGCCAGCAGCCTCGGGACAGGGGGAAGAAGCACCATATATTTT. The chain is built from TRBV3-1 (or the pseudogene TRBV3-2) and TRBJ1-3; 11 nucleotides line up with TRBD1. The CDR3 sequence is 15 residues long. The germline V gene has CDR1 LGHDT and CDR2 YNNKEL (reference sequence). The ends lost 4 bases at V and 9 bases at J; junction bases unmatched: 8.